This T cell receptor (beta chain) comes out of a study of shared T cell receptors in the human thymus. The CDR3 loop spans 14 amino acids. Deletions cut 3 bases from V and 3 bases from J, with 12 bases between. Per the germline V gene, CDR1 is SGHTA and CDR2 is FQGNSA. Libraries were prepared by immunoSEQ multiplex PCR; TCRdb keeps only in-frame clonotypes and omits some of them. The repertoire holds hundreds of thousands of clones, with more than 75% as singletons. These data also featured in a second study, about human thymus T cells. Per that paper: Corrective surgery for congenital heart defects was being performed on the healthy Finnish infants who served as donors. Thymus pieces cut out during corrective heart surgery were the tissue that was used. Thymic and blood repertoires appeared to carry a bias in their V and J gene usage. Reports from related research described highly overlapping thymic repertoires among unrelated individuals.

The chain has TRBV7-2 and TRBJ2-7; D is undetermined. The clonotype originates from a boy in the first two years of life with a congenital heart defect. Sequences were obtained from thymocytes. The CDR3 region is CASSLGTAYYEQYF. CDR3 DNA: TGTGCCAGCAGCTTGGGCACGGCCTACTACGAGCAGTACTTC.